This TCR beta chain was recovered during a study of blood T cell repertoires in COVID-19. Here immunoSEQ multiplex PCR was the method, and the copy in TCRdb shows in-frame clones only, minus some. The table includes 300,000 to 350,000 clones, about 87% detected once. V lost 8 bases and J lost 2; bases outside the gene matches: 4. From germline, CDR1 is ENHRY and CDR2 SYGVKD. The CDR3 contains 14 residues. The sequence derives from a man in his thirties or forties who had recovered from COVID-19. The chain links TRBV10-3 to TRBJ2-5; 11 nucleotides align to TRBD2. Material for sequencing was PBMCs or T cells enriched from blood (not recorded which). In nucleotides, the CDR3 is TGTGCCATCGGGACTAGCGGAACTCAAGAGACCCAGTACTTC. This gives the protein CAIGTSGTQETQYF.